This TCR beta chain originates from a study of blood T cell repertoires in COVID-19. Study details: Italy, Spain and the United States were the sources of the convalescent and acute COVID-19 samples. Sources were T cells, B-cell-depleted T cells, or PBMCs; the material itself was cDNA or gDNA.

Enrolled during active infection, Seattle patients were then followed longitudinally. In the source study's methods: Counts of nucleated cells, estimated from reference gene primer amplification, were obtained. TCRdb's table, derived via immunoSEQ multiplex PCR, lists solely in-frame clones and lacks some. From that table come the V and J calls and clone size; the DNA was used to work out D and trimming. The table records fewer than 300,000 clones, 85% to 90% of them present only once. With 4 bases clipped from V and 4 bases from J, the junction kept 8 bases outside the gene matches. The CDR3 has 16 amino acids. Germline V lookup: CDR1 SGHRS, CDR2 YFSETQ.

The specimen sequenced was peripheral blood. The source of this sequence is a woman aged 25 to 45 with COVID-19, enrolled during active disease. This rearrangement joins TRBV5-1 to TRBJ2-6, with 7 bases identical to TRBD1. The CDR3 DNA follows: TGCGCCAGCAGCCTCCTTACAGGGGTCGGGGCCAACGTCCTGACTTTC. Amino acid sequence: CASSLLTGVGANVLTF.